These T cell receptor beta chains were read from a single sample in a study of control samples from healthy donors and cancer patients. Produced via immunoSEQ multiplex PCR; TCRdb's table is partial and in-frame only. Of 350,000 to 450,000 clones listed, around nine tenths are singletons. Sequenced: PBMCs. These receptors were taken from a man in his forties or fifties with head and neck cancer. Each CDR3 is given with its conserved first and last residue. Fields, in order: V gene, D gene, clone size, J gene, CDR3 DNA, CDR3 protein. The D gene is left open where the match is weak. Clone size appears in some rows only: once, few, many, or a class for an expanded clone.

V gene: TRBV29-1; D gene: TRBD1; clone size: .; J gene: TRBJ1-2; CDR3 DNA: TGCAGCGTGGGTTATCGGGACAGCCTTAACTATGGCTACACCTTC; CDR3 protein: CSVGYRDSLNYGYTF
V gene: TRBV5-4; D gene: .; clone size: .; J gene: TRBJ2-7; CDR3 DNA: TGTGCCAGCAGCCCCTATAAAGAGGACTACGAGCAGTACTTC; CDR3 protein: CASSPYKEDYEQYF
V gene: TRBV5-1; D gene: .; clone size: .; J gene: TRBJ2-7; CDR3 DNA: TGCGCCAGCAGCTTGGACGGGGTAGACGAGCAGTACTTC; CDR3 protein: CASSLDGVDEQYF
V gene: TRBV6-6; D gene: .; clone size: .; J gene: TRBJ1-2; CDR3 DNA: TGTGCCAGCAGTTACGGCCTCCCAGGGGAATATGGCTACACCTTC; CDR3 protein: CASSYGLPGEYGYTF
V gene: TRBV29-1; D gene: .; clone size: .; J gene: TRBJ2-1; CDR3 DNA: TGCAGCGTTGAAGAAGCGGGCAGCTCCTACAATGAGCAGTTCTTC; CDR3 protein: CSVEEAGSSYNEQFF
V gene: TRBV24-1; D gene: .; clone size: .; J gene: TRBJ1-1; CDR3 DNA: TGTGCCACCAGTGATCCCCTAGCTTGGGGCACTGAAGCTTTCTTT; CDR3 protein: CATSDPLAWGTEAFF
V gene: TRBV11-1; D gene: TRBD1; clone size: .; J gene: TRBJ2-5; CDR3 DNA: TGTGCCAGCAGCGAGGGACAGGGGGGTCGGACCCAGTACTTC; CDR3 protein: CASSEGQGGRTQYF
V gene: TRBV6-5; D gene: .; clone size: .; J gene: TRBJ1-1; CDR3 DNA: TGTGCCAGCATCGGGAGTGGGGCTGAAGCTTTCTTT; CDR3 protein: CASIGSGAEAFF
V gene: TRBV7-2; D gene: .; clone size: .; J gene: TRBJ2-4; CDR3 DNA: TGTGCCAGCAGCTTACCCCTGGGGGACACACTAGCCAAAAACATTCAGTACTTC; CDR3 protein: CASSLPLGDTLAKNIQYF
V gene: TRBV11-1; D gene: .; clone size: few; J gene: TRBJ2-7; CDR3 DNA: TGTGCCAGCAGCTTACAATTAAACGAGCAGTACTTC; CDR3 protein: CASSLQLNEQYF
V gene: TRBV19; D gene: .; clone size: .; J gene: TRBJ1-5; CDR3 DNA: TGTGCCAGTAGTATAGATCTACCCCGGGCCTCGGGTCAGCCCCAGCATTTT; CDR3 protein: CASSIDLPRASGQPQHF
V gene: TRBV6-1; D gene: .; clone size: .; J gene: TRBJ1-2; CDR3 DNA: TGTGCCAGCAGTGAATCTGTTTACGGAGCTAACTATGGCTACACCTTC; CDR3 protein: CASSESVYGANYGYTF